This T cell receptor (beta chain) appears in the sequencing data of a study of beta chain features in type 1 diabetes. General observations from the study: Among all four CD4+ subsets, Type 1 diabetes patients had TCRB CDR3s that were moderately but significantly shorter. VDJ junctions from type 1 diabetes patients carried fewer insertions and larger deletions.

Investigators reverse transcribed all isolated RNA, so they sequenced expressed TCRB transcripts. TCRdb's copy holds only in-frame clones and misses some; the assay was immunoSEQ multiplex PCR. The table lists 300,000 to 350,000 clones, approximately 9.7% of them singletons, with less than 1.2% in the top ten. Once sorted, every population was more than 95% pure. Trimming removed 0 bases at V and 1 base at J, with 9 bases between. Looked up from germline, CDR1 is MNHNY and CDR2 is SVGAGI (reference sequence). The CDR3 contains 15 residues. Note on this clone: Its antigen remains unidentified.

The V gene is TRBV6-6, the J gene TRBJ1-1; D is undetermined. This clonotype was obtained from a man younger than 45 with type 1 diabetes. Sequenced sample: central memory CD4+ T cells from blood. CDR3 nucleotide sequence: TGTGCCAGCAGTTACTCCGGATGGGGGAACACTGAAGCTTTCTTT. Protein: CASSYSGWGNTEAFF.